Following are 6 T cell receptor beta chains from one sample sequenced in a study of technical replicates of blood from a handful of donors. The table came from immunoSEQ multiplex PCR; TCRdb's copy has only in-frame clones and leaves some out. The sample holds 66,000 or so clones; roughly 90% are singletons and the top ten take under 6%. The sequenced sample was PBMCs. The source is a human donor in good health. Some clones in this sample may be carry-over from other donors' samples.

This chain links TRBV6-6 with TRBJ2-7, with TRBD2 matching over 8 bases. In germline, CDR1 is MNHNY, CDR2 SVGAGI (reference sequence). This CDR3 has 16 amino acids. The trim removed 3 bases at V and 0 bases at J, leaving 7 bases unmatched. The CDR3 spells CASSYVRSGSSYEQYF. DNA of the CDR3: TGTGCCAGCAGTTATGTCAGGAGCGGGAGCTCCTACGAGCAGTACTTC.

The genes are TRBV5-1 and TRBJ2-1; D may be TRBD2 (6 bases). The V and J ends lost 5 bases and 0 bases respectively, with 9 bases between them. The germline gives CDR1 SGHRS, CDR2 YFSETQ. CDR3 length equals 14 residues. The CDR3 region is CASSPGDSYNEQFF. DNA for the CDR3: TGCGCCAGCAGTCCGGGGGACTCCTACAATGAGCAGTTCTTC.

This clone was seen only once. V and J are TRBV5-1 and TRBJ2-5, with TRBD2 matching over 7 bases. CDR3 length: 16 amino acids. In germline, CDR1 is SGHRS, CDR2 YFSETQ. The V segment lost 4 bases and the J segment 4 bases; nucleotides outside the gene matches: 13. CDR3 sequence reads: CASSAVGRETRETQYF. In nucleotides, the CDR3 is TGCGCCAGCAGCGCGGTAGGGCGGGAGACCCGAGAGACCCAGTACTTC.

CDR3 bases: TGCACCAGACAACTAGCGGGAGGTAATGAGCAGTTCTTC. It specifies CTRQLAGGNEQFF. The rearrangement uses TRBV1 and TRBJ2-1; the DNA was not compared with TRBD2, the D call given in the table. TRBV1 constitutes a pseudogene. The CDR3 loop spans 13 amino acids.

The chain employs TRBV11-3 and TRBJ2-7, with 9 bases fitting TRBD1. Per the germline V gene, CDR1 is SGHNT and CDR2 is YENEEA. With 10 bases clipped from V and 0 bases from J, the junction kept 25 bases outside the gene matches. CDR3 size: 20 residues. CDR3 sequence: CATGEGQGSGWNLSSYEQYF. The CDR3 DNA reads TGTGCCACTGGCGAGGGACAGGGCTCGGGTTGGAATTTGAGCTCCTACGAGCAGTACTTC.

This clone has just a few counts. This rearrangement joins TRBV27 to TRBJ2-7, with 10 bases matching TRBD1. V gave up 6 bases and J gave up 3 bases; unmatched junction bases: 11. Germline V gene lookup returns CDR1 MNHEY and CDR2 SMNVEV (reference sequence). The CDR3 has 16 residues. The CDR3 spells CASSPRTGGRGYEQYF. In nucleotides, the CDR3 is TGTGCCAGCAGCCCACGGACAGGGGGACGAGGCTACGAGCAGTACTTC.